These 5 T cell receptor beta chains were all obtained from the same sample, sequenced in a study of OX40 agonist ivuxolimab in advanced cancers. The table came from immunoSEQ multiplex PCR; TCRdb's copy has only in-frame clones and leaves some out. The sample shows under 90,000 clones, approximately 87% of them seen only once. The starting material was CD4+ or CD8+ T cells sorted from blood, obtained in a trial of the OX40 agonist ivuxolimab. The source of these receptors is an adult with an advanced solid tumor such as melanoma, head and neck, liver or kidney cancer.

The chain joins TRBV15 to TRBJ2-1; TRBD2 aligns across 12 bases. The CDR3 extends over 17 amino acids. Trimming cost V 0 bases and J 9 bases; bases outside gene matches: 9. Germline CDR1 reads LNHNV; CDR2 reads YYDKDF (reference sequence). CDR3 sequence reads: CATSRDTTSGSRGEQFF. The CDR3 DNA follows: TGTGCCACCAGCAGAGATACGACTAGCGGGAGCCGGGGTGAGCAGTTCTTC. Together with reference TRBV15 and TRBJ2-1, the CDR3 gives the full variable domain: DAMVIQNPRYQVTQFGKPVTLSCSQTLNHNVMYWYQQKSSQAPKLLFHYYDKDFNNEADTPDNFQSRRPNTSFCFLDIRSPGLGDTAMYLCATSRDTTSGSRGEQFFGPGTRLTVL.

V is TRBV2 and J is TRBJ1-1; perhaps TRBD1 as D (5 bases). The germline V and J ends were trimmed by 6 bases and 2 bases, with 16 bases remaining between them. Germline V gene lookup returns CDR1 SNHLY and CDR2 FYNNEI. The CDR3 totals 15 residues. CDR3 in amino acids: CASRIPATVNTEAFF. The CDR3, as DNA: TGTGCCAGCAGGATCCCGGCGACAGTCAACACTGAAGCTTTCTTT.

The V gene is TRBV7-3, the J gene TRBJ2-1; 7 nucleotides agree with TRBD2. Germline-derived CDR1 and CDR2 are SGHTA and FQGTGA. This CDR3 has 15 residues. Trimming at V came to 2 bases and at J to 4 bases, leaving 5 bases not matched to a gene. CDR3 residues: CASSLWREPYNEQFF. For the CDR3, the DNA is TGTGCCAGCAGCTTATGGCGGGAGCCTTACAATGAGCAGTTCTTC. The variable domain in full, with the rest retrieved from reference TRBV7-3 and TRBJ2-1, is GAGVSQTPSNKVTEKGKYVELRCDPISGHTALYWYRQSLGQGPEFLIYFQGTGAADDSGLPNDRFFAVRPEGSVSTLKIQRTERGDSAVYLCASSLWREPYNEQFFGPGTRLTVL.

The chain carries TRBV9 and TRBJ1-2; D not resolved. The CDR3 sequence is 14 residues long. CDR1 is SGDLS and CDR2 is YYNGEE in the germline V gene. Deletions cut 3 bases from V and 8 bases from J, with 17 bases between. The CDR3 spells CASSARGGVSGYTF. In DNA, the CDR3 is TGTGCCAGCAGCGCCCGCGGCGGGGTCTCGGGCTACACCTTC.

This clone was seen once. The CDR3 DNA is TGTGCCAGCAGCGTAGAGGGGGGGACTAGCGGCTACAATGAGCAGTTCTTC. Residues: CASSVEGGTSGYNEQFF. This chain joins TRBV9 and TRBJ2-1; 11 nucleotides align to TRBD2. CDR1 SGDLS and CDR2 YYNGEE come from the germline V gene. The CDR3 is 17 residues long. The ends lost 0 bases at V and 3 bases at J; junction bases unmatched: 5.